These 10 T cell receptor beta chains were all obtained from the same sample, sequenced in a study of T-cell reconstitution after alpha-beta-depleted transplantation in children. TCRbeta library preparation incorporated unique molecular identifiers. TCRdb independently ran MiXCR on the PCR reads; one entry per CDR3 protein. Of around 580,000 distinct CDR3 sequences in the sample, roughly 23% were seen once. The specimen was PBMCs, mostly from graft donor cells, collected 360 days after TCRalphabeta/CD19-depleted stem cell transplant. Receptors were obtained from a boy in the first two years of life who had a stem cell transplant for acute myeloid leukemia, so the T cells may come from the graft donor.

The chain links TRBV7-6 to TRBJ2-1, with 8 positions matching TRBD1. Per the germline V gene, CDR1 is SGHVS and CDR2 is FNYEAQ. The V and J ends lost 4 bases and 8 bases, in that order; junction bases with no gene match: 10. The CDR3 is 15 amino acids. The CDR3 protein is CASSSRTGKGDEQFF. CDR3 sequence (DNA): TGTGCCAGCAGCTCAAGGACAGGGAAGGGGGATGAGCAGTTCTTC. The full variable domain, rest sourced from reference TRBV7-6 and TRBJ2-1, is GAGVSQSPRYKVTKRGQDVALRCDPISGHVSLYWYRQALGQGPEFLTYFNYEAQQDKSGLPNDRFSAERPEGSISTLTIQRTEQRDSAMYRCASSSRTGKGDEQFFGPGTRLTVL.

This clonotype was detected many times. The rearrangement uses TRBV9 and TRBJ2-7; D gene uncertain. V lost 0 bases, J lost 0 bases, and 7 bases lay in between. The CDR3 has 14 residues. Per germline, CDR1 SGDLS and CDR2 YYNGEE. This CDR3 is CASSVVGSSYEQYF. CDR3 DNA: TGTGCCAGCAGCGTAGTCGGTAGCTCCTACGAGCAGTACTTC.

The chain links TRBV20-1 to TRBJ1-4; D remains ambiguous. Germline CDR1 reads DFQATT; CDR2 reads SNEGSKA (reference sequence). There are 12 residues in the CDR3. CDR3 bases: TGCATGTGTCTTGCAACTAATGAAAAACTGTTTTTT. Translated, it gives CMCLATNEKLFF.

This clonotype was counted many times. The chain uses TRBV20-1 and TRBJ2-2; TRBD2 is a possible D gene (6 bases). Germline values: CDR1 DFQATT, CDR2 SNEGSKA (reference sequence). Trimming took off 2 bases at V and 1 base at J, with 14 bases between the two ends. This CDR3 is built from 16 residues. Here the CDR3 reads CSARPSGLQNTGELFF. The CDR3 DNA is TGCAGTGCTAGACCCTCGGGACTCCAGAACACCGGGGAGCTGTTTTTT.

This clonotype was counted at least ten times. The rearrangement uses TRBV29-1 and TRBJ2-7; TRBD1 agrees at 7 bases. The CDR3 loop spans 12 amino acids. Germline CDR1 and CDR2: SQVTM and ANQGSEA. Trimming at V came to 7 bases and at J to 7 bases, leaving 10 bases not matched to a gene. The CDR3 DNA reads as TGCAGCGCTCTGAAACAGACAGGGGAGCAGTACGTC. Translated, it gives CSALKQTGEQYV.

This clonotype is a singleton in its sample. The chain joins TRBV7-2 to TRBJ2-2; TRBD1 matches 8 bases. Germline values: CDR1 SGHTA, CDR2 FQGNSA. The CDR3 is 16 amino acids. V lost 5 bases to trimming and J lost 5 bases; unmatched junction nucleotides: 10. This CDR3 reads CASSPSGTGGTGELFF. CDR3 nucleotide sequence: TGTGCCAGCAGCCCATCCGGGACAGGTGGAACCGGGGAGCTGTTTTTT.

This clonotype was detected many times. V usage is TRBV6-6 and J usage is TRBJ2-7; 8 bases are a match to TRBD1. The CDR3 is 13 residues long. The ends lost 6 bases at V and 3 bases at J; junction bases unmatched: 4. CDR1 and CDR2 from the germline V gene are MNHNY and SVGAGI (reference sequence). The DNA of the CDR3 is TGTGCCAGCAGCCGACAGGGGATCTACGAGCAGTACTTC. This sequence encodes CASSRQGIYEQYF.

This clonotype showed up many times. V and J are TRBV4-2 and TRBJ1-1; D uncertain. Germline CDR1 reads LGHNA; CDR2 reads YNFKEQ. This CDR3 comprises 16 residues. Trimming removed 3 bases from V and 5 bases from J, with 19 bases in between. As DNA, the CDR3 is TGTGCCAGCAGCCAGTACCAAAGGTTGCAAGGGACTGAAGCTTTCTTT. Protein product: CASSQYQRLQGTEAFF.

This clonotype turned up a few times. CDR3 region: CASSLVLAGGPYNEQFF. Here the CDR3 DNA reads TGCGCCAGCAGCTTGGTCCTAGCGGGGGGGCCGTACAATGAGCAGTTCTTC. J is TRBJ2-1 and V is TRBV5-1; 12 bases match TRBD2. This CDR3 contains 17 residues. V trimming: 0 bases; J trimming: 4 bases; junction bases outside the gene matches: 5. Germline V gene sequence: CDR1 SGHRS, CDR2 YFSETQ.

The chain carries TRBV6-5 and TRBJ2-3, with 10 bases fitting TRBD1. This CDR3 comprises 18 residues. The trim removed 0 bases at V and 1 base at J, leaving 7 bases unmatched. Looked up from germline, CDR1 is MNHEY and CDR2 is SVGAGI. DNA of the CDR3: TGTGCCAGCAGTTACTCAGGGACAGGGGTGGGAGGCACAGATACGCAGTATTTT. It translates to CASSYSGTGVGGTDTQYF.